This T cell receptor beta chain originates from a study of graft-versus-host responses after intestinal transplantation. About this clone: Antigen: not known.

Sequencing was performed with immunoSEQ multiplex PCR; in TCRdb, only in-frame clones are kept and a portion is missing. The table records more than 85,000 clones, approximately 78% of them present only once. With V trimmed by 5 bases and J by 8 bases, 6 bases remained unmatched. The CDR3 has 14 residues. Germline V gene lookup returns CDR1 MDHEN and CDR2 SYDVKM. This clonotype was obtained from a human donor who received an intestinal transplant. The material was unstimulated CD4+ T cells sorted from spleen or lymph node cells, obtained before intestinal transplant. V and J are TRBV28 and TRBJ1-4; 9 bases are a match to TRBD1. In DNA form, the CDR3 reads TGTGCCAGCAGTACCCAGGACAGGGGAGAAAAACTGTTTTTT. It codes for CASSTQDRGEKLFF. The variable domain in full, with the rest retrieved from reference TRBV28 and TRBJ1-4, is DVKVTQSSRYLVKRTGEKVFLECVQDMDHENMFWYRQDPGLGLRLIYFSYDVKMKEKGDIPEGYSVSREKKERFSLILESASTNQTSMYLCASSTQDRGEKLFFGSGTQLSVL.